Below, one T cell receptor (beta chain) is given with its context. Its specificity is not known. The CDR3 has 14 amino acids. Trimming took 5 bases from V and 7 from J; bases not matched to a gene: 8. Germline V gene data show CDR1 as MNHNY and CDR2 as SVGAGI (reference sequence). Sequencing was performed with immunoSEQ multiplex PCR; in TCRdb, only in-frame clones are kept and a portion is missing. The sample records about 74,000 clones, around 80% being singletons. The record originates from a study of OX40 agonist ivuxolimab in advanced cancers. As for the study in general: Allowance was made for prior anti-PD-1, anti-PD-L1 or anti-CTLA-4 therapy, and 40% had some. Study results and limitations: Averaging showed that CD8+ T cells had more expanded clones than CD4+ did.

With baseline, cycle 4 day 1, and cycle 7 day 1 as timepoints, blood was sampled. The J gene is TRBJ2-1, the V gene TRBV6-6, with 7 bases identical to TRBD2. This material consisted of CD4+ or CD8+ T cells sorted from blood, taken in a trial of the OX40 agonist ivuxolimab. The receptor was derived from an adult with an advanced solid tumor such as melanoma, head and neck, liver or kidney cancer. This CDR3 reads CASSPSGTTNEQFF. The CDR3 bases are TGTGCCAGCAGTCCGTCCGGGACTACAAATGAGCAGTTCTTC.